This T cell receptor (beta chain) was observed in a study of blood T cells in healthy people across ages. Per the germline V gene, CDR1 is SQVTM and CDR2 is ANQGSEA. The CDR3 totals 13 residues. Trimming shortened V by 5 bases and J by 5 bases, and 14 bases separated the two germline ends. Primers used in a second PCR of about 7 to 11 cycles were a sample-barcoded 5' primer and a J-beta primer mix. TCRdb reanalysed the 5' RACE reads using MiXCR and keeps one entry per CDR3 protein. The table includes about 800,000 distinct CDR3 sequences, nearly 60% detected once. The sequenced sample was blood. This receptor was taken from a man under 40 in good health. The rearrangement joins TRBV29-1 to TRBJ2-3; D gene ambiguous. The CDR3 protein is CSVRTPTGDTQYF. The CDR3 DNA reads TGCAGCGTTAGGACCCCCACGGGAGATACGCAGTATTTT.